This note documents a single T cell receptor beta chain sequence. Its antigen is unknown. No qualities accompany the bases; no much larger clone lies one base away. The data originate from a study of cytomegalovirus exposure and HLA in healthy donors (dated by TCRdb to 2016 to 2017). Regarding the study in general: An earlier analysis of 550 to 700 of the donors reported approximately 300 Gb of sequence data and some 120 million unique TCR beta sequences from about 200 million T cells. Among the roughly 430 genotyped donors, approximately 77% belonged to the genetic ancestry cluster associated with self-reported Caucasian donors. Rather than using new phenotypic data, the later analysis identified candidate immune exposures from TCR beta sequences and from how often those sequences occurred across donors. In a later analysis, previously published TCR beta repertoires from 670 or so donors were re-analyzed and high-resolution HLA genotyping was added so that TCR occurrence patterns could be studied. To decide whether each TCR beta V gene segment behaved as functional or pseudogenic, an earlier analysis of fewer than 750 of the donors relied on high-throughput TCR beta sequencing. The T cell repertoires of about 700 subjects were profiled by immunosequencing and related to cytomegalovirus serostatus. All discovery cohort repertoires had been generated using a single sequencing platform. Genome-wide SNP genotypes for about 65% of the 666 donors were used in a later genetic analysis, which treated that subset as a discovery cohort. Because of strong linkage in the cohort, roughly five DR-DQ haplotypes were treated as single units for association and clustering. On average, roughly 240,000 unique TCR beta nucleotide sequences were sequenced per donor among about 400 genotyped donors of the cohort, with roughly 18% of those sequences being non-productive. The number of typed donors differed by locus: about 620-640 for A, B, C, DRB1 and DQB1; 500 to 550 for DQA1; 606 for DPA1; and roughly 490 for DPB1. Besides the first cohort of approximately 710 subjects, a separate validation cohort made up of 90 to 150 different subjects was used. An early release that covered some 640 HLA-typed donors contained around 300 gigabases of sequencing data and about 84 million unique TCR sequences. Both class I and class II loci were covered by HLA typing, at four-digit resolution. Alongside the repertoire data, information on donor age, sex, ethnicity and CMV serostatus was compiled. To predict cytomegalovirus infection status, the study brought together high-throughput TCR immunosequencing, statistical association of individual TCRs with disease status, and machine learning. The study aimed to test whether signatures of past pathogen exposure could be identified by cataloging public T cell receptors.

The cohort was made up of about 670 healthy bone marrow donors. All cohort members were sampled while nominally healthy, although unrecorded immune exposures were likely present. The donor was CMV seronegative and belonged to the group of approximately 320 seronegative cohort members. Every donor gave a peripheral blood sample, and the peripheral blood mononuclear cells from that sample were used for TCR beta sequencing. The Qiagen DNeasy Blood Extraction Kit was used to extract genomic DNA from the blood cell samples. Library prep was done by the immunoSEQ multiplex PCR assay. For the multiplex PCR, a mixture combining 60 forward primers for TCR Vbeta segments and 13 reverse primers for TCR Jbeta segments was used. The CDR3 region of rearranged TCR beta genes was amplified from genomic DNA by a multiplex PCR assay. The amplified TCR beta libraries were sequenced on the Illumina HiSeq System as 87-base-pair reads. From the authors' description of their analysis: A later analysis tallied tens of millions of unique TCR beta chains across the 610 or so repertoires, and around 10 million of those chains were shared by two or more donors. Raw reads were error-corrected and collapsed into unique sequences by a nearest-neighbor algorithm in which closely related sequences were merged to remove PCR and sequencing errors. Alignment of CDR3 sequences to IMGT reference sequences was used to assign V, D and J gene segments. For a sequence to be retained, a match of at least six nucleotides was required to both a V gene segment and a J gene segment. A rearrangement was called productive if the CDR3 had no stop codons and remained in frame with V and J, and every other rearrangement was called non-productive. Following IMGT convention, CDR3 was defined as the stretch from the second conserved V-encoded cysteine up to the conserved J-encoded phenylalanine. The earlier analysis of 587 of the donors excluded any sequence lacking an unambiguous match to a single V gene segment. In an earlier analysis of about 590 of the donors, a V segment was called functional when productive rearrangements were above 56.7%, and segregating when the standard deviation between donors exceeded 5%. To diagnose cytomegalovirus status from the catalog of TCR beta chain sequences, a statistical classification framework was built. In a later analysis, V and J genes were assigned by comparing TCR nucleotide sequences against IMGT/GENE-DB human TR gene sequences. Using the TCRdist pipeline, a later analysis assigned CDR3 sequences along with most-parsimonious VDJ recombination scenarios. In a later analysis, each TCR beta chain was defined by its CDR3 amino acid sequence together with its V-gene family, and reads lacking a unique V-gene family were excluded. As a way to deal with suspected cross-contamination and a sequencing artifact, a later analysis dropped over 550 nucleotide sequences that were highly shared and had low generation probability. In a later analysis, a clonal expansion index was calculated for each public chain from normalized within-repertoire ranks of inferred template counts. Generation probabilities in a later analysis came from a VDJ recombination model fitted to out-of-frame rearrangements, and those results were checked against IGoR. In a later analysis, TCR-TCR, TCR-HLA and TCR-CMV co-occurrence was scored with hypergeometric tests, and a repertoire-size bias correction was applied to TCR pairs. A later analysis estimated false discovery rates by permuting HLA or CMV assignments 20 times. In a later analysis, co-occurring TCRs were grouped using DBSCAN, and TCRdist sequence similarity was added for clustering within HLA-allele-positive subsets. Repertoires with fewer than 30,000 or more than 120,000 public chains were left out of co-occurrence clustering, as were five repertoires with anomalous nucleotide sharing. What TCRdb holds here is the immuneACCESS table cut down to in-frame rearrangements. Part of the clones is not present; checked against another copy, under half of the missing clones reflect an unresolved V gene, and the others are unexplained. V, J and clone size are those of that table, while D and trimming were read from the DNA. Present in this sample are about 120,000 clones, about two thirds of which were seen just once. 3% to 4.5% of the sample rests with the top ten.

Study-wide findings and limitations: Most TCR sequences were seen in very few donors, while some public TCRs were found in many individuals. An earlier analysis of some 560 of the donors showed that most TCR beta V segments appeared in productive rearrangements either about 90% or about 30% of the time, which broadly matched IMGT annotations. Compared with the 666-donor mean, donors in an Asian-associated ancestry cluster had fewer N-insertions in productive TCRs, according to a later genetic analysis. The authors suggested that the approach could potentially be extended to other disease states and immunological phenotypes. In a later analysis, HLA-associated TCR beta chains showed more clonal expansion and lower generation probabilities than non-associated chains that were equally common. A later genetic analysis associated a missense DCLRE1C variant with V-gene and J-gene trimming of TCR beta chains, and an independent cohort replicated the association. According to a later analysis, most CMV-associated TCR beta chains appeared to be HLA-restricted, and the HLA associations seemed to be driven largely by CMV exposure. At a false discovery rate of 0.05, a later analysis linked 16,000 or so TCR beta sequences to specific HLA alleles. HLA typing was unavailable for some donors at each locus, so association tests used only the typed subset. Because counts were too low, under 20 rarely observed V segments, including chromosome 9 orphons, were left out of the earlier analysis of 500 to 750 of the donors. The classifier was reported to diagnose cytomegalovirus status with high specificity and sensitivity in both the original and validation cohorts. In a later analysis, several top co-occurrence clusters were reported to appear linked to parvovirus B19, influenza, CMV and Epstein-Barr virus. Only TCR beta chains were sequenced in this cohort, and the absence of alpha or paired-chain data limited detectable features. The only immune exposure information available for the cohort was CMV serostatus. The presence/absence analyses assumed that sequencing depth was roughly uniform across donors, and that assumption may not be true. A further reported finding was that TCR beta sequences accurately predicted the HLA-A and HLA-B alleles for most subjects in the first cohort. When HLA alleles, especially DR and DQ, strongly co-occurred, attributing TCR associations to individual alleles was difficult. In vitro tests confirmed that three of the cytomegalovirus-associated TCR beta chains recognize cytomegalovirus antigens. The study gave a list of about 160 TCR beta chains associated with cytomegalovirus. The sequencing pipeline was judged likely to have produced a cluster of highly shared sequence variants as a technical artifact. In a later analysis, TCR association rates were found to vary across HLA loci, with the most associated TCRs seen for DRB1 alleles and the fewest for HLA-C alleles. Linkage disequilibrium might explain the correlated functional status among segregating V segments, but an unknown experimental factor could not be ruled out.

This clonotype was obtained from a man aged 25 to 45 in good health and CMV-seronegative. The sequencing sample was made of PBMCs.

The sequence in DNA is TGTGCCAGTAGTATAGAGGGGGCAACAGATAGCAATCAGCCCCAGCATTTT. It translates as CASSIEGATDSNQPQHF. The chain employs TRBV19 and TRBJ1-5; the D region possibly corresponds to TRBD1 (6 bases align). The germline V gene (reference sequence) provides CDR1 LNHDA and CDR2 SQIVND. Including cysteine and phenylalanine, the CDR3 has 17 amino acids. Only CDR3 DNA remains: 51 bases, in frame from the first base. The germline ends are 12 bases apart after V is trimmed by 0 bases and J by 0 bases.